The 26 T cell receptor beta chains below were found in one sample sequenced in a study of siplizumab effects on memory and regulatory T cells. Sequencing used immunoSEQ multiplex PCR; TCRdb keeps in-frame clones, though not all of them. This sample has around 95,000 clones, with less than 95% found just once. Sequenced material: non-Treg CD4+ T cells sorted from blood. The receptors were sampled from a human donor in good health.

This chain links TRBV2 with TRBJ2-7, with D possibly matching TRBD1 (5 bases). CDR3 length: 13 amino acids. Trimming took off 4 bases at V and 5 bases at J, with 12 bases between the two ends. Germline loops: CDR1 SNHLY, CDR2 FYNNEI. CDR3 in DNA: TGTGCCAGCAGTGTAACCAGGGCCAACGAGCAGTACTTC. It translates to CASSVTRANEQYF.

The chain carries TRBV6-4 and TRBJ2-1; D remains ambiguous. V was pared by 3 bases and J by 3 bases, with 6 bases between. The CDR3 totals 13 residues. Germline CDR1 is MRHNA and CDR2 is SNTAGT. DNA of the CDR3: TGTGCCAGCAGTGAAGACCGCTACAATGAGCAGTTCTTC. Its translation is CASSEDRYNEQFF.

The chain has TRBV6-6 and TRBJ1-2, with 10 bases aligning to TRBD1. CDR1 and CDR2 from the germline V gene are MNHNY and SVGAGI (reference sequence). This CDR3 is built from 14 residues. The V gene end was trimmed by 5 bases and the J gene end by 7 bases; junction bases not matched to a gene: 7. This CDR3 is CASSMPGQGFGYTF. The CDR3 nucleotides are TGTGCCAGCAGTATGCCGGGACAGGGGTTTGGCTACACCTTC.

The gene calls are TRBV2 and TRBJ2-3; D uncertain. Germline V gene lookup returns CDR1 SNHLY and CDR2 FYNNEI. This CDR3 has 14 amino acids. The V end was cut by 2 bases, the J end by 6 bases, with 12 bases between. The CDR3 region has the DNA TGTGCCAGCAGTGAATATAATGATCGGGATACGCAGTATTTT. This translates into CASSEYNDRDTQYF.

The V and J genes are TRBV5-6 and TRBJ2-1; 9 nucleotides line up with TRBD2. This CDR3 has 15 residues. The V gene's germline CDR1 is SGHDT and CDR2 YYEEEE. J was trimmed by 4 bases and V by 0 bases; bases with no gene match: 2. The CDR3 loop is CASSLGTSAYNEQFF. Written as DNA, the CDR3 is TGTGCCAGCAGCTTGGGGACTAGCGCGTACAATGAGCAGTTCTTC.

The chain is built from TRBV10-3 and TRBJ1-1; D gene ambiguous. The V end was cut by 8 bases, the J end by 0 bases, with 10 bases between. Germline V gene sequence: CDR1 ENHRY, CDR2 SYGVKD. The CDR3 totals 13 residues. CDR3 residues: CAIRETLNTEAFF. The CDR3 region has the DNA TGTGCCATCCGAGAAACGTTGAACACTGAAGCTTTCTTT.

The chain uses TRBV19 and TRBJ1-1; tentatively, D is TRBD1 (6 bases). Trimming shortened V by 5 bases and J by 1 base, and 11 bases separated the two germline ends. Germline V gives CDR1 LNHDA, CDR2 SQIVND (reference sequence). The CDR3 is 14 amino acids. This chain's CDR3 is CASSAGHTNTEAFF. Written as DNA, the CDR3 is TGTGCCAGTAGTGCGGGACATACGAACACTGAAGCTTTCTTT.

This chain uses TRBV27 with TRBJ2-5, with D perhaps assigned TRBD1 or TRBD2 (5 bases each). The V gene lost 2 bases and the J gene lost 7 bases, with 17 bases spanning the gap. Germline V gene lookup returns CDR1 MNHEY and CDR2 SMNVEV (reference sequence). This CDR3 comprises 15 residues. CDR3 residues: CASSLTSGTEGTQYF. DNA for the CDR3: TGTGCCAGCAGTTTAACTTCCGGGACCGAGGGGACCCAGTACTTC.

The chain recombines TRBV4-2 with TRBJ1-1; the D is unclear. CDR1 and CDR2 from the germline V gene are LGHNA and YNFKEQ. V was shortened by 0 bases and J by 4 bases, with 12 bases between the two germline ends. The CDR3 runs 15 residues. CDR3 DNA: TGTGCCAGCAGCCAAGATTTCCAGCGGGTCACTGAAGCTTTCTTT. Protein sequence: CASSQDFQRVTEAFF.

The chain uses TRBV2 and TRBJ2-7; D call uncertain. V was pared by 0 bases and J by 6 bases, with 6 bases between. This CDR3 region has 12 residues. Germline lookup yields CDR1 SNHLY and CDR2 FYNNEI. CDR3 sequence (DNA): TGTGCCAGCAGTGAAGCGCCGCGCGAGCAGTACTTC. Its protein product is CASSEAPREQYF.

The chain couples TRBV5-1 to TRBJ2-2; D perhaps matches TRBD1 (5 bases). The germline V gene has CDR1 SGHRS and CDR2 YFSETQ. Trimming stripped 2 bases from V and 8 bases from J, with 19 bases between. The CDR3 has 16 amino acids. This CDR3 reads CASSLEAGRLSGELFF. DNA of the CDR3: TGCGCCAGCAGCTTAGAGGCAGGGCGTTTGTCTGGGGAGCTGTTTTTT.

This chain joins TRBV19 and TRBJ1-1; D not resolved. The CDR3 contains 15 residues. Germline CDR1 is LNHDA and CDR2 is SQIVND (reference sequence). The V end was cut by 3 bases, the J end by 1 base, with 12 bases between. CDR3 residues: CASSIVARRNTEAFF. The CDR3 DNA is TGTGCCAGTAGTATTGTTGCCCGCAGGAACACTGAAGCTTTCTTT.

This rearrangement joins TRBV5-1 to TRBJ2-7; tentatively, D is TRBD2 (6 bases). V was clipped by 0 bases and J by 5 bases, with 12 bases between them. The CDR3 covers 14 residues. CDR1 is SGHRS, CDR2 YFSETQ, per germline. For the CDR3, the DNA is TGCGCCAGCAGCTTGGGGTCGGGGGTTCACGAGCAGTACTTC. It is translated as CASSLGSGVHEQYF.

Written as DNA, the CDR3 is TGTGCCAGTAGTATAGCGGGTTTTGAATCTCAGCCCCAGCATTTT. The encoded protein is CASSIAGFESQPQHF. V is TRBV19 and J is TRBJ1-5, with D hard to call. Per germline, CDR1 LNHDA and CDR2 SQIVND (reference sequence). Trimming stripped 1 base from V and 6 bases from J, with 13 bases between. This CDR3 is built from 15 residues.

This sequence joins TRBV1 and TRBJ1-1; the listed D gene, TRBD1, was not tested against the DNA. TRBV1 is termed a pseudogene. The CDR3 has 15 residues. In DNA, the CDR3 is TGCACCAGCAGCCAAGCACAGGGGGCGCAAACTGAAGCTTTCTTT. This translates into CTSSQAQGAQTEAFF.

The chain is built from TRBV5-1 and TRBJ1-1, with D perhaps TRBD1 (5 bases). This CDR3 is 15 amino acids long. From germline, CDR1 is SGHRS and CDR2 YFSETQ. The ends were cut back, 4 bases at V and 3 bases at J, with 16 bases in the middle. CDR3 coding DNA: TGCGCCAGCAGCCCCGGGCCAATGGGGGACACTGAAGCTTTCTTT. Encoded protein: CASSPGPMGDTEAFF.

This chain connects TRBV6-5 to TRBJ2-1; D not certain. V was cut by 3 bases and J by 9 bases, with 12 bases left in between. The CDR3 covers 13 residues. Germline V gene data show CDR1 as MNHEY and CDR2 as SVGAGI. The CDR3 protein is CASSYFLRAEQFF. Here the CDR3 DNA reads TGTGCCAGCAGTTATTTCCTCCGGGCTGAGCAGTTCTTC.

The gene calls are TRBV19 and TRBJ2-7, with D possibly being TRBD1 (5 bases). Per the germline V gene, CDR1 is LNHDA and CDR2 is SQIVND (reference sequence). CDR3 length: 13 amino acids. Trimming left V 5 bases short and J 0 bases short, with 8 bases between. The DNA for the CDR3 is TGTGCCAGTAGTTCCAGGGTCTCCTACGAGCAGTACTTC. It codes for CASSSRVSYEQYF.

The chain links TRBV28 to TRBJ1-2; TRBD1 agrees at 7 bases. With V trimmed by 7 bases and J by 0 bases, 11 bases remained unmatched. This CDR3 contains 16 residues. Looked up from germline, CDR1 is MDHEN and CDR2 is SYDVKM. Here the CDR3 reads CASTPGGTAANYGYTF. CDR3 bases: TGTGCCAGCACCCCCGGCGGGACAGCTGCTAACTATGGCTACACCTTC.

With regard to this clone: A much larger clonotype is one base distant, so this may be a read error. Other DNA sequences in this sample translate to the same CDR3. The chain's CDR3 is CASLPEGYRDTEAFF. CDR3 nucleotides: TGTGCCAGCCTCCCCGAGGGCTATCGGGATACTGAAGCTTTCTTT. This rearrangement joins TRBV28 to TRBJ1-1; D gene ambiguous. The CDR3 is made up of 15 amino acids. Germline assignment: CDR1 MDHEN and CDR2 SYDVKM. Trimming took off 8 bases at V and 5 bases at J, with 21 bases between the two ends. Based on the CDR3 plus reference TRBV28 and TRBJ1-1, the full variable domain is DVKVTQSSRYLVKRTGEKVFLECVQDMDHENMFWYRQDPGLGLRLIYFSYDVKMKEKGDIPEGYSVSREKKERFSLILESASTNQTSMYLCASLPEGYRDTEAFFGQGTRLTVV.

The chain links TRBV6-1 to TRBJ2-5, with 8 nucleotides matching TRBD1. Germline CDR1 reads MNHNS; CDR2 reads SASEGT. After removal of 4 bases from V and 3 bases from J, the junction contained 1 base not matched to a gene. The CDR3 totals 13 residues. CDR3 loop: CASSATGEETQYF. The DNA of the CDR3 is TGTGCCAGCAGTGCGACAGGGGAAGAGACCCAGTACTTC.

The chain employs TRBV6-7 and TRBJ2-7; possibly TRBD2 for D (5 bases). TRBV6-7 carries the ORF label, with uncertain function. Trimming took 0 bases from V and 4 from J, leaving 13 bases between them. The CDR3 sequence is 15 residues long. CDR3 nucleotides: TGTGCCAGCAGTTACTCACCCGGCGGAGGATACGAGCAGTACTTC. It encodes CASSYSPGGGYEQYF.

This sequence joins TRBV7-9 and TRBJ2-1, with TRBD2 identical over 14 bases. The junction had 5 bases not matched to a gene; V was cut back by 3 bases and J by 4 bases. Germline CDR1 SEHNR, CDR2 FQNEAQ (reference sequence). The CDR3 extends over 17 amino acids. The CDR3 sequence: CASSFGLAGGGYNEQFF. CDR3 DNA: TGTGCCAGCAGCTTTGGACTAGCGGGAGGAGGATACAATGAGCAGTTCTTC.

This clone was observed once. The chain is built from TRBV5-4 and TRBJ2-1; the D gene could be TRBD1 or TRBD2 (5 bases each). CDR3 length equals 14 residues. Looked up from germline, CDR1 is SGHNT and CDR2 is YYREEE (reference sequence). V was clipped by 0 bases and J by 9 bases, with 13 bases between them. DNA for the CDR3: TGTGCCAGCAGCTTGGAGCAGGGAGTCAGTGAGCAGTTCTTC. Protein product: CASSLEQGVSEQFF.

The chain couples TRBV6-1 to TRBJ1-5, with 8 bases lining up with TRBD1. The CDR3 totals 13 residues. Germline lookup yields CDR1 MNHNS and CDR2 SASEGT. After removal of 6 bases from V and 6 bases from J, the junction contained 4 bases not matched to a gene. Here the CDR3 DNA reads TGTGCCAGCAGACCAGGGGGCCTTCAGCCCCAGCATTTT. Its protein product is CASRPGGLQPQHF.

The chain carries TRBV19 and TRBJ1-4, with D tentatively TRBD1 (5 bases). This CDR3 spans 14 amino acids. CDR1 is LNHDA, CDR2 SQIVND, per germline (reference sequence). Deletions cut 3 bases from V and 8 bases from J, with 13 bases between. The CDR3 nucleotides are TGTGCCAGTAGTATTGGGCAGGGAAGGGAAAAACTGTTTTTT. This codes for CASSIGQGREKLFF. Combining the CDR3 with reference TRBV19 and TRBJ1-4 gives the whole variable domain DGGITQSPKYLFRKEGQNVTLSCEQNLNHDAMYWYRQDPGQGLRLIYYSQIVNDFQKGDIAEGYSVSREKKESFPLTVTSAQKNPTAFYLCASSIGQGREKLFFGSGTQLSVL.